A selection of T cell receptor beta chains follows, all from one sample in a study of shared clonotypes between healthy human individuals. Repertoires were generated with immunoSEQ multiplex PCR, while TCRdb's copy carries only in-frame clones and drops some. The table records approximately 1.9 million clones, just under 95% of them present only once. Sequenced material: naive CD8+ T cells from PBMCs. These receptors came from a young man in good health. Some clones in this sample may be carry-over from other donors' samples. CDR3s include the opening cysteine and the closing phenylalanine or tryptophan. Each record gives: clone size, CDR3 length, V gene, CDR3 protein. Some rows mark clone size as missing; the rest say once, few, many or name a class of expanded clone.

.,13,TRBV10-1,CASSEGITYEQYF
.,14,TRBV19,CASSPLGGTGELFF
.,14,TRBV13,CASSFGGPRSEQFF
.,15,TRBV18,CASSPPLRPNTEAFF
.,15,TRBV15,CATSRGGGATYEQYF
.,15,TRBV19,CASSPDRGSTGELFF
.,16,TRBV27,CASSRDRGRSIYEQYF
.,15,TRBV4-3,CASSRFWTSNQPQHF
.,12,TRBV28,CASSVRADTQYF
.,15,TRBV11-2,CASSSHQDSNEKLFF
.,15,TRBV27,CASSLASGSPDTQYF
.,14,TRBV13,CASSLGRGSYGYTF
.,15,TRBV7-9,CASSLGRGASYEQYF
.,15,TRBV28,CASSFCVRCTDTQYF
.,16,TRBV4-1,CASSQDDTGWGNEQFF
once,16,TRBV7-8,CASSLVLGLPNEKLFF
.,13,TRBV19,CASRQGGSQPQHF
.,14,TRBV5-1,CASKLAGGSYEQYF
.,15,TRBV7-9,CASSRGPGGLETQYF
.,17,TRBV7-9,CASSFAVAGGPYNEQFF
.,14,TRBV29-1,CSVQDRGLGNTIYF
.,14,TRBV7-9,CASSAWDRNYEQYF
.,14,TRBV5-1,CASSLVGIREKLFF
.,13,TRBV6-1,CASMNRGFYGYTF
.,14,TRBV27,CASGVGVSTDTQYF
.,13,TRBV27,CASSTDRAGEQYF
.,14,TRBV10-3,CAISEQGAGDEQYF
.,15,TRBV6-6,CASSSLRGDYNEQFF
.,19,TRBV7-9,CASSSPPGLAGRLTDTQYF
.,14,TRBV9,CASSVAEGHLEQYF
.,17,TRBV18,CASSPAGLAGVFYEQYF
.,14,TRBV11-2,CASSSAGEVYEQYF
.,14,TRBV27,CASRAVSSYNEQFF
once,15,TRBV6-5,CASGLSGTDSYEQYF
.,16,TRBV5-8,CASSFLVGTLGYEQYF
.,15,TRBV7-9,CASSLVQGPAGELFF
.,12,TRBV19,CASMNGPGELFF
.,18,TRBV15,CATSRGFTGTSLANEQFF
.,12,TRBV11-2,CASSLGLYEQYF
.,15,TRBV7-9,CASSVLDRGSYEQYF
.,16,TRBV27,CASSFVKVSGANVLTF
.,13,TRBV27,CASSSGSSYEQYF
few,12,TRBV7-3,CASSPQGGEAFF
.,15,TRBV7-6,CASSLEGSRGNEQFF
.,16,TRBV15,CATSGRRGRAAEKLFF
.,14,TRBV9,CASSGLAETYEQYF
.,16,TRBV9,CASSGQTGVAYNEQFF
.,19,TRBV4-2,CASSQAWREGRVWTDTQYF
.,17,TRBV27,CASSLSWGDRASYGYTF
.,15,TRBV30,CAWTEGGLNTGELFF
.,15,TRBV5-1,CASSFWSGAGYEQYF
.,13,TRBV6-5,CASTTTDSHEQYF
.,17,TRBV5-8,CASSLVEDRATNEKLFF
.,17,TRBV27,CASSLLLAGGPGNIQYF
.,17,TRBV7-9,CASTPPGDMSNTGELFF